The 23 T cell receptor beta chains listed next were all sequenced from one sample in a study of Ad26.COV2.S vaccination and SARS-CoV-2 variants (dated by TCRdb to about 2021). What the treatment or condition label conveys for this sample: around 19 received Ad26.COV2.S at low or high dose, single or two shots; a few received placebo; per-sample allocation not given. For vaccine and placebo recipients, repertoires were sequenced using samples collected on day 63 after the first injection. Libraries came from the immunoSEQ multiplex PCR assay. TCRdb limited this immuneACCESS table to in-frame rearrangements with V and J called. A share of clones is missing; checked studies link under half to unresolved V genes, and the rest is unexplained. For this sample the table gives roughly 400,000 clones, of which 92% were detected only once. The top ten clones comprise around 1.8% of the sample. Source: peripheral blood, taken in a trial of Ad26.COV2.S vaccine versus placebo. Receptor source: a person between 18 and 65 years old who received the Ad26.COV2.S COVID-19 vaccine or a placebo.

The sample holds one count of this clone. The chain carries TRBV7-9 and TRBJ2-3; D is undetermined. The germline gives CDR1 SEHNR, CDR2 FQNEAQ (reference sequence). The length of the CDR3 is 12 residues. V was cut by 3 bases and J by 2 bases, with 3 bases left in between. The CDR3 nucleotides are TGTGCCAGCAGCTTCTCCACAGATACGCAGTATTTT. This codes for CASSFSTDTQYF.

The chain has TRBV5-1 and TRBJ1-1; the D is unclear. Germline V CDR1 and CDR2: SGHRS, YFSETQ. CDR3 length equals 15 residues. V lost 3 bases and J 5 bases, leaving 17 bases between the germline ends. CDR3 bases: TGCGCCAGCAGCTCTAATCGAGACCCGAGGACTGAAGCTTTCTTT. The encoded protein is CASSSNRDPRTEAFF.

This chain connects TRBV4-1 to TRBJ1-5; a possible D gene is TRBD1 (5 bases). Germline V gives CDR1 MGHRA, CDR2 YSYEKL. The CDR3 has 13 amino acids. V lost 4 bases and J 5 bases, leaving 9 bases between the germline ends. CDR3 in amino acids: CASSRGQYQPQHF. The DNA for the CDR3 is TGCGCCAGCAGCCGGGGCCAATATCAGCCCCAGCATTTT.

This clone was counted a few times. The V and J genes are TRBV7-2 and TRBJ1-5; D gene unclear. V lost 3 bases and J lost 0, with 9 bases in between. CDR1 SGHTA and CDR2 FQGNSA come from the germline V gene. The CDR3 extends over 15 amino acids. The CDR3 loop is CASSLDQNSNQPQHF. The CDR3 nucleotides are TGTGCCAGCAGCTTGGATCAGAATAGCAATCAGCCCCAGCATTTT.

The chain joins TRBV20-1 to TRBJ1-6, with D perhaps TRBD1 (5 bases). Germline CDR1 is DFQATT and CDR2 is SNEGSKA (reference sequence). CDR3 length equals 11 residues. Here the CDR3 DNA reads TGCAGGGCGGGGGGTCATTCACCCCTCCACTTT. It translates to CRAGGHSPLHF.

This rearrangement joins TRBV5-6 to TRBJ2-1; D call uncertain. This CDR3 comprises 12 residues. Germline CDR1 reads SGHDT; CDR2 reads YYEEEE. The V and J ends lost 2 bases and 6 bases respectively, with 6 bases between them. The DNA of the CDR3 is TGTGCCAGCAGCTTAATGGTCAATGAGCAGTTCTTC. Encoded protein: CASSLMVNEQFF.

The chain combines TRBV6-5 with TRBJ2-7; no clear D gene. The CDR3 consists of 12 residues. Germline loops: CDR1 MNHEY, CDR2 SVGAGI. The germline V and J ends were trimmed by 8 bases and 2 bases, with 10 bases remaining between them. DNA for the CDR3: TGTGCCAGCGGGCAGGCCGCCTACGAGCAGTACTTC. This encodes CASGQAAYEQYF.

CDR3 bases: TGTGCCAGCAGCCGTGTGTCCGGGGGGAACACCGGGGAGCTGTTTTTT. It yields the protein CASSRVSGGNTGELFF. The rearrangement links TRBV7-9 to TRBJ2-2, with a possible D match to TRBD2 (6 bases). The CDR3 runs to 16 residues. Trimming removed 5 bases at V and 1 base at J, with 14 bases between. Germline values: CDR1 SEHNR, CDR2 FQNEAQ (reference sequence).

This sequence joins TRBV15 and TRBJ2-7, with a weak D call TRBD2 (5 bases). The CDR3 runs 15 residues. Between the trimmed V and J ends, which lost 5 bases and 3 bases, there was a span of 17 bases. Per germline, CDR1 LNHNV and CDR2 YYDKDF (reference sequence). The CDR3 DNA sequence: TGTGCCACCAGCGCAGGTCCTGTAGCGCTCTACGAGCAGTACTTC. Encoded protein: CATSAGPVALYEQYF. The variable domain in full, completed from reference TRBV15 and TRBJ2-7, reads DAMVIQNPRYQVTQFGKPVTLSCSQTLNHNVMYWYQQKSSQAPKLLFHYYDKDFNNEADTPDNFQSRRPNTSFCFLDIRSPGLGDTAMYLCATSAGPVALYEQYFGPGTRLTVT.

Here the CDR3 reads CATSDFDRAPPMGHEQFF. The CDR3 DNA follows: TGTGCCACCAGTGATTTCGACAGGGCCCCACCCATGGGCCATGAGCAGTTCTTC. The rearrangement links TRBV24-1 to TRBJ2-1; 7 nucleotides line up with TRBD1. The CDR3 sequence is 18 residues long. V lost 1 base and J lost 8; bases outside the gene matches: 16. From germline, CDR1 is KGHDR and CDR2 SFDVKD.

This clone appeared a few times. V is TRBV4-1 and J is TRBJ1-5; no definite D call. Trimming cost V 1 base and J 5 bases, with 6 bases left between them. Looked up from germline, CDR1 is MGHRA and CDR2 is YSYEKL. The CDR3 is 13 amino acids. The CDR3 DNA reads TGCGCCAGCAGCCAAGTTGTCCATCAGCCCCAGCATTTT. This sequence encodes CASSQVVHQPQHF.

This chain links TRBV15 with TRBJ1-5, with a weak D call TRBD1 (5 bases). This CDR3 has 13 amino acids. Germline V gene sequence: CDR1 LNHNV, CDR2 YYDKDF (reference sequence). V lost 8 bases, J lost 5 bases, and 13 bases lay in between. The CDR3 coding sequence is TGTGCCACCTCCAGTGGGGCCTATCAGCCCCAGCATTTT. It codes for CATSSGAYQPQHF.

V and J are TRBV28 and TRBJ1-1; D is unclear. V was shortened by 6 bases and J by 6 bases, with 11 bases between the two germline ends. Germline values: CDR1 MDHEN, CDR2 SYDVKM. The CDR3 has 12 amino acids. The CDR3 region is CASSPGSSEAFF. The CDR3, as DNA: TGTGCCAGCAGCCCGGGTTCCTCTGAAGCTTTCTTT.

The chain uses TRBV5-1 and TRBJ2-5; D is possibly TRBD2 (5 bases). This CDR3 spans 13 amino acids. V dropped 7 bases and J dropped 4 bases, with 14 bases sitting between them. CDR1 and CDR2 (germline): SGHRS, YFSETQ. The CDR3 sequence is CASVGLETETQYF. DNA of the CDR3: TGCGCCAGCGTCGGACTGGAAACAGAGACCCAGTACTTC.

The chain uses TRBV12-3 or TRBV12-4 and TRBJ1-5; maybe TRBD1 (6 bases). V lost 5 bases and J 2 bases, leaving 7 bases between the germline ends. The CDR3 loop spans 13 amino acids. CDR3 nucleotide sequence: TGTGCCAGCAGTGCAGGGGGCAATCAGCCCCAGCATTTT. It encodes CASSAGGNQPQHF.

The rearrangement uses TRBV3-1 (or the pseudogene TRBV3-2) and TRBJ2-5, with 7 bases that match TRBD1. Germline lookup yields CDR1 LGHDT and CDR2 YNNKEL (reference sequence). This CDR3 has 14 residues. V trimming: 3 bases; J trimming: 2 bases; junction bases outside the gene matches: 3. CDR3 nucleotide sequence: TGTGCCAGCAGCCACCCACAGGGGCAAGAGACCCAGTACTTC. Its protein is CASSHPQGQETQYF.

V gene TRBV10-3 combines with J gene TRBJ1-1; perhaps TRBD1 as D (6 bases). V lost 2 bases to trimming and J lost 0 bases, with 10 bases between them. This CDR3 comprises 15 residues. In germline, CDR1 is ENHRY, CDR2 SYGVKD. The CDR3: CAISEPGAMNTEAFF. Here the CDR3 DNA reads TGTGCCATCAGTGAGCCAGGGGCCATGAACACTGAAGCTTTCTTT.

CDR3: CASRKTGGPYGYTF. CDR3 sequence (DNA): TGTGCCAGCAGGAAAACAGGGGGCCCCTATGGCTACACCTTC. This chain connects TRBV2 to TRBJ1-2, with 9 bases matching TRBD1. J was trimmed by 4 bases and V by 6 bases; bases with no gene match: 6. The CDR3 contains 14 residues. The germline gives CDR1 SNHLY, CDR2 FYNNEI.

This chain uses TRBV19 with TRBJ2-7, with D possibly TRBD2 on 5 matching bases. V was trimmed by 1 base and J by 0 bases, leaving 7 bases between them. CDR1 is LNHDA, CDR2 SQIVND, per germline (reference sequence). The CDR3 contains 14 residues. The CDR3 protein is CASSIVGSSYEQYF. The CDR3 DNA reads TGTGCCAGTAGTATAGTGGGGAGCTCCTACGAGCAGTACTTC.

J is TRBJ2-2 and V is TRBV10-3, with 10 bases identical to TRBD2. CDR1 is ENHRY and CDR2 is SYGVKD in the germline V gene. V shed 10 bases, J shed 5 bases, and the junction held 7 bases outside the gene matches. The CDR3 runs to 14 residues. CDR3 in DNA: TGTGCCAGCGCTAGCGGGGGAAGTACCGGGGAGCTGTTTTTT. This gives the protein CASASGGSTGELFF.

The rearrangement links TRBV5-8 to TRBJ1-5; 7 bases are a match to TRBD1. CDR1 and CDR2 (germline): SGHTS, YDEGEE. V trimming: 10 bases; J trimming: 3 bases; junction bases outside the gene matches: 7. The CDR3 consists of 13 residues. DNA of the CDR3: TGTGCCGACAACAGGGGTCCCAATCAGCCCCAGCATTTT. This translates into CADNRGPNQPQHF.

The gene calls are TRBV14 and TRBJ2-7; D unclear. V was shortened by 1 base and J by 2 bases, with 6 bases between the two germline ends. The germline CDR1 and CDR2 sequences are SGHDN and FVKESK. The CDR3 length is 13 residues. CDR3 DNA: TGTGCCAGCAGCCAAGCTTTACCCTACGAGCAGTACTTC. Its translation: CASSQALPYEQYF.

V and J are TRBV7-9 and TRBJ2-2; D unclear. The V end was cut by 1 base, the J end by 5 bases, with 8 bases between. CDR1 is SEHNR, CDR2 FQNEAQ, per germline (reference sequence). The CDR3 consists of 14 residues. The CDR3 DNA is TGTGCCAGCAGCTTAGGGGTGTCGACCGGGGAGCTGTTTTTT. As protein: CASSLGVSTGELFF.